What follows are 14 T cell receptor beta chains derived from one specimen sequenced in a study of blood T cell repertoires in COVID-19. Clones were read by immunoSEQ multiplex PCR, and TCRdb kept only the in-frame ones, dropping some. The sample includes 250,000 to 300,000 clones, approximately 93% of them seen just once. Sequenced material: peripheral blood. The receptors originated from a woman in her twenties or thirties with COVID-19, enrolled during active disease.

The chain couples TRBV29-1 to TRBJ1-1, with D tentatively TRBD1 (5 bases). With 7 bases removed from V and 7 bases from J, the gap between germline ends came to 16 bases. The CDR3 length is 12 residues. Per germline, CDR1 SQVTM and CDR2 ANQGSEA. CDR3 amino acids: CSAQVGQGEAFF. In nucleotides, the CDR3 is TGCAGCGCCCAAGTCGGGCAGGGTGAAGCTTTCTTT.

This chain connects TRBV28 to TRBJ2-3, with 10 bases lining up with TRBD1. Germline lookup yields CDR1 MDHEN and CDR2 SYDVKM. This CDR3 has 14 residues. J lost 9 bases, V lost 2 bases, and 5 bases had no gene match. The CDR3 DNA reads TGTGCCAGCAGTTTACGGACAGGGGGGTGGACGCAGTATTTT. As protein: CASSLRTGGWTQYF.

The chain employs TRBV19 and TRBJ1-3; possible D gene TRBD1, 5 bases. Germline V gene sequence: CDR1 LNHDA, CDR2 SQIVND (reference sequence). V dropped 4 bases and J dropped 0 bases, with 10 bases sitting between them. The CDR3 spans 15 residues. CDR3 protein: CASSTTVLSGNTIYF. CDR3 DNA: TGTGCCAGTAGTACGACAGTTCTCTCTGGAAACACCATATATTTT.

The chain employs TRBV13 and TRBJ2-7; tentative D call: TRBD2 (5 bases). The V end was cut by 3 bases, the J end by 3 bases, with 15 bases between. This CDR3 is 15 amino acids long. The V gene's germline CDR1 is PRHDT and CDR2 FYEKMQ (reference sequence). In nucleotides, the CDR3 is TGTGCCAGCAGCTTGGGCGGAGCCGGGGACTACGAGCAGTACTTC. Translated, it gives CASSLGGAGDYEQYF.

This rearrangement joins TRBV6-6 to TRBJ1-4, with D unclear. Trimming removed 8 bases at V and 7 bases at J, with 11 bases between. Germline loops: CDR1 MNHNY, CDR2 SVGAGI (reference sequence). The CDR3 spans 12 residues. The CDR3 loop reads CASSPGSEKLFF. CDR3 sequence (DNA): TGTGCCAGCTCCCCGGGGAGTGAAAAACTGTTTTTT.

V usage is TRBV6-6 and J usage is TRBJ2-7, with 10 bases lining up with TRBD2. This CDR3 spans 19 amino acids. V lost 5 bases, J lost 1 base, and 17 bases stayed unmatched. Germline V gene data show CDR1 as MNHNY and CDR2 as SVGAGI (reference sequence). CDR3 DNA: TGTGCCAGCAGTCCCTCCCACAGGGCCCTAGCGGGAGTGTCCTACGAGCAGTACTTC. Protein: CASSPSHRALAGVSYEQYF.

The DNA for the CDR3 is TGTGCTAGTGGTTTGGTACTAGCGGCAACCTACAATGAGCAGTTCTTC. Its translation is CASGLVLAATYNEQFF. The chain has TRBV12-5 and TRBJ2-1; 8 nucleotides agree with TRBD2. Germline V gene data show CDR1 as LGHNT and CDR2 as FRNRAP. CDR3 length equals 16 residues. The V segment lost 0 bases and the J segment 2 bases; nucleotides outside the gene matches: 3.

The chain combines TRBV2 with TRBJ2-2; TRBD1 is a possible D gene (6 bases). Germline CDR1 reads SNHLY; CDR2 reads FYNNEI. With 6 bases removed from V and 4 bases from J, the gap between germline ends came to 12 bases. This CDR3 is built from 14 residues. This CDR3 is CASSPRDTTGELFF. The CDR3 DNA reads TGTGCCAGCAGCCCCAGGGACACCACCGGGGAGCTGTTTTTT.

This chain joins TRBV2 and TRBJ1-2; D possibly corresponds to TRBD1 (5 bases). Per germline, CDR1 SNHLY and CDR2 FYNNEI. This CDR3 spans 12 amino acids. Trimming shortened V by 3 bases and J by 4 bases, and 6 bases separated the two germline ends. In DNA, the CDR3 is TGTGCCAGCAGTGACGGGGGCTATGGCTACACCTTC. Protein sequence: CASSDGGYGYTF.

This chain joins TRBV28 and TRBJ1-6; TRBD1 matches 8 bases. This CDR3 has 15 residues. Germline trimming cut 8 bases from V and 7 bases from J; bases unmatched to any gene: 10. The germline gives CDR1 MDHEN, CDR2 SYDVKM. The CDR3 region has the DNA TGTGCCAGCTTAGCCCCGGGACAGGCGAATTCACCCCTCCACTTT. This gives the protein CASLAPGQANSPLHF.

This chain joins TRBV5-1 and TRBJ1-1; D is perhaps TRBD1 (6 bases). Germline CDR1 reads SGHRS; CDR2 reads YFSETQ. The CDR3 loop spans 17 amino acids. V was pared by 4 bases and J by 0 bases, with 19 bases between. The DNA of the CDR3 is TGCGCCAGCAGCCCCCAGGGGCCGTCCTCAATGAACACTGAAGCTTTCTTT. Encoded protein: CASSPQGPSSMNTEAFF.

The V call is TRBV29-1, the J call TRBJ1-1; 8 bases align to TRBD1. This CDR3 comprises 12 residues. In germline, CDR1 is SQVTM, CDR2 ANQGSEA. V was clipped by 6 bases and J by 3 bases; unmatched bases: 3. The CDR3 sequence is CSVPGQDTEAFF. CDR3 bases: TGCAGCGTCCCGGGACAGGACACTGAAGCTTTCTTT.

The chain joins TRBV18 to TRBJ2-2; D gene ambiguous. V was clipped by 3 bases and J by 0 bases, with 5 bases between them. The CDR3 totals 14 residues. Germline V gene data show CDR1 as KGHSH and CDR2 as LQKENI. DNA for the CDR3: TGTGCCAGCTCACCCCCAACGAACACCGGGGAGCTGTTTTTT. Protein sequence: CASSPPTNTGELFF.

This chain connects TRBV28 to TRBJ1-6; 7 nucleotides align to TRBD1. This CDR3 contains 13 residues. The J segment lost 9 bases and the V segment lost 7 bases, leaving 6 bases of the junction unmatched. Germline assignment: CDR1 MDHEN and CDR2 SYDVKM. The chain's CDR3 is CASIPTGSSPLHF. CDR3 coding DNA: TGTGCCAGCATTCCGACAGGGAGTTCACCCCTCCACTTT.